The rows below give T cell receptor beta chains drawn from one sample of a study of a mutant IDH1 vaccine in newly diagnosed glioma. This table comes from immunoSEQ multiplex PCR, and its TCRdb copy is limited to in-frame clones, with some not included. Of about 48,000 clones listed, more than 60% are singletons. The antigens these receptors bind are not known. The sequenced sample was PBMCs, obtained from a glioma patient whose treatment included an IDH1 peptide vaccine. The receptors here all came from a middle-aged man with glioma. CDR3s include the opening cysteine and the closing phenylalanine or tryptophan. Fields, in order: D gene, J gene, V gene, clone size, CDR3 DNA, CDR3 protein. D genes are given only for firm matches. Only part of the rows carry a size: once, few, many, or a class if the clone is expanded.

.	TRBJ1-6	TRBV4-1	.	TGCGCCAGCAGCCAAGATCCCTTTTCACCCCTCCACTTT	CASSQDPFSPLHF
.	TRBJ2-2	TRBV10-1	.	TGCGCCAGCAGTGAGTCGGGGAACACCGGGGAGCTGTTTTTT	CASSESGNTGELFF
.	TRBJ2-7	TRBV2	.	TGTGCCAGCAGCAAACAGGGAGCCTCCTACGAGCAGTACTTC	CASSKQGASYEQYF
TRBD1	TRBJ1-6	TRBV6-1	.	TGTGCCAGCAGTGAAGAACAGGGGAATAATTCACCCCTCCACTTT	CASSEEQGNNSPLHF
TRBD1	TRBJ2-7	TRBV7-9	.	TGTGCCAGCAGCTTGACAGGGTCTTTTTCGGACGAGCAGTACTTC	CASSLTGSFSDEQYF
TRBD1	TRBJ1-5	TRBV10-2	.	TGCGCCAGCAGTGTACAGGGGGCTCAGCCCCAGCATTTT	CASSVQGAQPQHF
.	TRBJ1-6	TRBV30	.	TGTGCCTGGATTGGTCAGGGTGGTTCACCCCTCCACTTT	CAWIGQGGSPLHF
.	TRBJ1-5	TRBV21-1	few	TGTGCCAGCAGCAAAGGAGGGCCTCAGCCCCAGCATTTT	CASSKGGPQPQHF
.	TRBJ1-2	TRBV15	.	TGTGCCACCAGCAGCTTCCAGGGTAACTCGGGTGGCTACACCTTC	CATSSFQGNSGGYTF
.	TRBJ1-3	TRBV2	few	TGTGCCAGCAAGGCAACTGGAAACACCATATATTTT	CASKATGNTIYF
TRBD1	TRBJ2-1	TRBV18	.	TGTGCCAGCTCAATCGACAGGGCGAGTGAGCAGTTCTTC	CASSIDRASEQFF